This T cell receptor (beta chain) was recovered during a study of shared clonotypes between healthy human individuals. Method: immunoSEQ multiplex PCR; TCRdb's copy keeps in-frame clones and lacks some. The profile covers about 1.5 million clones, with under 99% appearing a single time and approximately 0.44% taken by the ten largest. CDR3 length: 15 amino acids. V lost 1 base and J lost 4, with 14 bases in between. Germline V lookup: CDR1 SGHRS, CDR2 YFSETQ. Specimen: naive CD4+ T cells sorted from blood. Subset given: CD45RA+ positively selected. This rearrangement joins TRBV5-1 to TRBJ1-2; D gene unclear. This clonotype originated in a man younger than 40 in good health. The CDR3 DNA reads as TGCGCCAGCAGCTTGTCGTCTGGGAGCATCTATGGCTACACCTTC. It translates to CASSLSSGSIYGYTF.